This is a list of T cell receptor beta chains from one sample in a study of T cell responses to AZD1222 COVID-19 vaccine. Clones were sequenced by immunoSEQ multiplex PCR, and TCRdb holds only the in-frame ones, with some missing. Of more than 95,000 clones in the sample, approximately 86% were seen once. Sequenced here: peripheral blood, sampled on day 0 of AZD1222 vaccination. Receptor source: an adult in good health. CDR3s include the opening cysteine and the closing phenylalanine or tryptophan. Fields, in order: J gene, clone size, D gene, V gene, CDR3 protein, CDR3 DNA. D genes are given only for firm matches. The listing skips clone size in some rows; elsewhere it reads once, few, many or a size class.

J: TRBJ1-2
size: .
D: .
V: TRBV4-1
CDR3: CASSQGAGDLFFGYTF
DNA: TGCGCCAGCAGCCAAGGGGCAGGGGACCTTTTTTTTGGCTACACCTTC

J: TRBJ1-1
size: once
D: .
V: TRBV2
CDR3: CASPAQGMNTEAFF
DNA: TGTGCCAGCCCGGCGCAGGGGATGAACACTGAAGCTTTCTTT

J: TRBJ1-1
size: .
D: .
V: TRBV5-1
CDR3: CASSTSRGDTEAFF
DNA: TGCGCCAGCAGCACAAGCAGGGGCGACACTGAAGCTTTCTTT

J: TRBJ1-2
size: .
D: TRBD1
V: TRBV27
CDR3: CASSYRGAYGYTF
DNA: TGTGCCAGCAGTTACAGGGGAGCCTATGGCTACACCTTC

J: TRBJ2-1
size: .
D: TRBD2
V: TRBV19
CDR3: CASMVTSGSAYEQFF
DNA: TGTGCCAGTATGGTCACTAGCGGGAGTGCGTATGAGCAGTTCTTC

J: TRBJ2-1
size: .
D: TRBD2
V: TRBV11-2
CDR3: CASSIFTSGGYNEQFF
DNA: TGTGCCAGCAGCATCTTCACTAGCGGGGGTTACAATGAGCAGTTCTTC

J: TRBJ1-1
size: once
D: .
V: TRBV28
CDR3: CASMVGAEAFF
DNA: TGTGCCAGCATGGTGGGAGCTGAAGCTTTCTTT

J: TRBJ2-7
size: .
D: .
V: TRBV28
CDR3: CASSGTRYEQYF
DNA: TGTGCCAGCAGTGGGACGCGATACGAGCAGTACTTC

J: TRBJ2-3
size: .
D: .
V: TRBV20-1
CDR3: CSASPAGITDTQYF
DNA: TGCAGTGCCAGTCCCGCGGGGATCACAGATACGCAGTATTTT

J: TRBJ1-2
size: once
D: .
V: TRBV7-2
CDR3: CASSLATVGAGSGYTF
DNA: TGTGCCAGCAGCTTAGCGACAGTAGGGGCCGGCTCCGGCTACACCTTC

J: TRBJ1-2
size: once
D: .
V: TRBV5-8
CDR3: CASSSLMVAGGYTF
DNA: TGTGCCAGCAGCTCTCTTATGGTTGCGGGTGGCTACACCTTC

J: TRBJ1-2
size: .
D: TRBD1
V: TRBV14
CDR3: CASSQGSWTGIKGYTF
DNA: TGTGCCAGCAGCCAAGGCTCCTGGACAGGGATTAAGGGCTACACCTTC

J: TRBJ2-5
size: .
D: .
V: TRBV24-1
CDR3: CATSDLGTQYF
DNA: TGTGCCACCAGTGACCTAGGGACCCAGTACTTC